This is a list of T cell receptor beta chains from one sample in a study of cytomegalovirus exposure and HLA in healthy donors. Clones were read by immunoSEQ multiplex PCR, and TCRdb kept only the in-frame ones, dropping some. This table holds some 270,000 clones, roughly 91% found once. The sequencing input was PBMCs. The receptors shown here come from a girl aged 2 to 10 in good health and CMV-seronegative. The CDR3 runs from the conserved cysteine through the conserved F or W. The D gene is left open where the match is weak. Size tells how often a clone was seen (once, few, many) or the class of an expanded clone, and some rows leave it out.

>TRBJ2-7|-|-|TRBV5-1
TGCGCCAGCAGCCCGAAGCCGACGTTCACAACGGGGGAGCAGTACTTC
CASSPKPTFTTGEQYF
>TRBJ1-2|-|TRBD1|TRBV29-1
TGCAGCGACCAGGGGGCAAATGGCTACACCTTC
CSDQGANGYTF
>TRBJ1-2|-|-|TRBV5-4
TGTGCCAGCAGTTTAAGCCTACCGGGCTATGGCTACACCTTC
CASSLSLPGYGYTF
>TRBJ2-5|-|-|TRBV18
TGTGCCAGCTCACCACAGCACCAAGAGACCCAGTACTTC
CASSPQHQETQYF
>TRBJ2-7|-|TRBD2|TRBV7-2
TGTGCCAGCAGCTTAGCGCTGAGGGCTAGCGGGATCCACGAGCAGTACTTC
CASSLALRASGIHEQYF
>TRBJ2-7|-|TRBD2|TRBV19
TGTGCCAGTAGTATAGGGAGGACTAGCGGGGTTACCTACGAGCAGTACTTC
CASSIGRTSGVTYEQYF
>TRBJ2-7|-|-|TRBV11-2
TGTGCCAGCAGCTTAGATCTTAGCGACGAGCAGTACTTC
CASSLDLSDEQYF
>TRBJ2-1|-|TRBD1|TRBV2
TGTGCCAGCAGGGACGGGACAGGGAATGAGCAGTTCTTC
CASRDGTGNEQFF
>TRBJ2-1|once|TRBD1|TRBV10-1
TGCGCCAGCAGTGACTGGGACAGGGACAATGAGCAGTTCTTC
CASSDWDRDNEQFF
>TRBJ1-1|-|-|TRBV30
TGTGCCTGGAGTTTCCCGGGCCTCCCGGGGACTGAAGCTTTCTTT
CAWSFPGLPGTEAFF
>TRBJ2-7|-|-|TRBV10-3
TGTGCCATCGGGGACACCGACTCCTACGAGCAGTACTTC
CAIGDTDSYEQYF
>TRBJ1-1|-|-|TRBV27
TGTGCCAGCAGTTTGACAGGGAACACTGAAGCTTTCTTT
CASSLTGNTEAFF
>TRBJ1-2|-|TRBD1|TRBV27
TGTGCCAGCAGTCTGACAGGGGCGGGCGGCTACACCTTC
CASSLTGAGGYTF
>TRBJ2-1|-|-|TRBV19
TGTGCCAGTAGTATAGTGGGCTCCCCCGTCAGTGAGCAGTTCTTC
CASSIVGSPVSEQFF
>TRBJ1-1|-|TRBD1|TRBV7-6
TGTGCCAGCAGCCCCAGTCCCGGGACAGGGGGCGACACTGAAGCTTTCTTT
CASSPSPGTGGDTEAFF
>TRBJ1-5|once|-|TRBV28
TGTGCCAGCTGTACAGGGTCCCAGCCCCAGCATTTT
CASCTGSQPQHF
>TRBJ1-5|-|TRBD1|TRBV5-1
TGCGCCAGCAGCCCGACAGGGGGCCGCAATCAGCCCCAGCATTTT
CASSPTGGRNQPQHF
>TRBJ2-5|-|TRBD1|TRBV7-9
TGTTCCAGCAGTTCGGACAGGGAGACCCAGTACTTC
CSSSSDRETQYF
>TRBJ2-7|-|-|TRBV4-1
TGCGCCAGCAGCCAAGAGGGGGGGCCTGGCCAGGGGGAGCAGTACTTC
CASSQEGGPGQGEQYF
>TRBJ2-1|-|-|TRBV6-5
TGTGCCAGCAGTTACACTAAGTTCTACAATGAGCAGTTCTTC
CASSYTKFYNEQFF
>TRBJ2-1|-|-|TRBV6-6
TGTGCCAGCAGAACGGGGATGGGCAATGAGCAGTTCTTC
CASRTGMGNEQFF
>TRBJ2-1|-|TRBD2|TRBV10-3
TGTGCCATCAGTGAGTCGGGTAGCGGGGGCTACAATGAGCAGTTCTTC
CAISESGSGGYNEQFF
>TRBJ2-4|-|TRBD1|TRBV7-2
TGTGCCAGCAGCTTAGACAGGGGGGCCAAAAACATTCAGTACTTC
CASSLDRGAKNIQYF
>TRBJ1-2|-|-|TRBV15
TGTGCCACCAGCAGAGCGAGGTTGCCTAACTATGGCTACACCTTC
CATSRARLPNYGYTF
>TRBJ2-1|-|TRBD2|TRBV7-9
TGTGCCAGCAGCCAACTAGCGGGAGCTTCCCATGAGCAGTTCTTC
CASSQLAGASHEQFF
>TRBJ2-7|once|-|TRBV29-1
TGCAGCGTGGCCGCGGACAGCTACGAGCAGTACTTC
CSVAADSYEQYF
>TRBJ1-1|-|-|TRBV19
TGTGCCAGTAGTATAGACGCGGGCGGCAATGAAGCTTTCTTT
CASSIDAGGNEAFF
>TRBJ1-5|-|-|TRBV4-1
TGCGCCAGCAGCCAAGGACACGGGGGGAATCAGCCCCAGCATTTT
CASSQGHGGNQPQHF
>TRBJ2-1|-|-|TRBV27
TGTGCCAGCAGTTTATCCCACAGAGTTTCCTACAATGAGCAGTTCTTC
CASSLSHRVSYNEQFF
>TRBJ1-5|-|-|TRBV7-8
TGTGCCAGCACCCAGCAGCTTAGTGCGGGGGAGGACGGCAATCAGCCCCAGCATTTT
CASTQQLSAGEDGNQPQHF
>TRBJ1-2|once|-|TRBV7-9
TGTGCCAGCAGCTTAGCAGGGGCAGCTAACTATGGCTACACCTTC
CASSLAGAANYGYTF
>TRBJ2-3|-|-|TRBV7-3
TGTGCCAGCAGCGGCACCTTCACAGATACGCAGTATTTT
CASSGTFTDTQYF
>TRBJ2-1|-|-|TRBV5-1
TGCGCCAGCAGCCCGGCCCTGGGGCCAGCGGGCAATGAGCAGTTCTTC
CASSPALGPAGNEQFF
>TRBJ2-1|-|-|TRBV2
TGTGCCAGCAGTGATAACCCGGCGGATTCCTACAATGAGCAGTTCTTC
CASSDNPADSYNEQFF
>TRBJ2-1|few|-|TRBV7-9
TGTGCCAGCAGCTTAGCCGGGGGGCCCCGGGAGTTCTTC
CASSLAGGPREFF
>TRBJ2-2|-|-|TRBV4-2
TGTGCCAGCAGCCAAGATAATGGGGGCGGCCGAGGTATTTGGACCGGGGAGCTGTTTTTT
CASSQDNGGGRGIWTGELFF
>TRBJ1-2|once|TRBD1|TRBV30
TGTGCCTGGAGCGACCCGGGACAGACGATCTGGGGCTACACCTTC
CAWSDPGQTIWGYTF
>TRBJ2-7|once|-|TRBV6-1
TGTGCCAGCAGTGAACGGGAGAGTGGGTACGAGCAGTACTTC
CASSERESGYEQYF
>TRBJ1-1|-|-|TRBV14
TGTGCCAGCAGCCCCTTGACAGTCATGAACACTGAAGCTTTCTTT
CASSPLTVMNTEAFF
>TRBJ1-5|-|TRBD1|TRBV19
TGTGCCAGAACCCCCCGCCGGGACAGGGGGCATCAGCCCCAGCATTTT
CARTPRRDRGHQPQHF
>TRBJ2-3|-|-|TRBV25-1
TGTGCCAGCAGTTTGGGACTGCAGGGTACGCAGTATTTT
CASSLGLQGTQYF
>TRBJ1-1|-|TRBD1|TRBV7-3
TGTGCCAGCAGCAGGGACAGGGGCGATGGTGAAGCTTTCTTT
CASSRDRGDGEAFF
>TRBJ2-2|-|-|TRBV12-5
TGTGCTAGTGAAGAGAGGAACACCGGGGAGCTGTTTTTT
CASEERNTGELFF
>TRBJ1-3|-|-|TRBV30
TGTGCCTGGAGTGTCACTTCTGGAAACACCATATATTTT
CAWSVTSGNTIYF
>TRBJ2-1|-|TRBD2|TRBV7-2
TGTGCCAGCAGCTCATGGACTAGCGTCTCTGAGCAGTTCTTC
CASSSWTSVSEQFF
>TRBJ2-2|-|-|TRBV27
TGTGCCAGCAGTCAAACGAACACCGGGGAGCTGTTTTTT
CASSQTNTGELFF
>TRBJ2-7|-|-|TRBV4-1
TGCGCCAGCAGCCACAGGGACGAGCAGTACTTC
CASSHRDEQYF
>TRBJ2-3|once|TRBD2|TRBV29-1
TGCAGTGGAGGGACTCAAGGAGCTAGCGGGGGGGGAGCAGATACGCAGTATTTT
CSGGTQGASGGGADTQYF
>TRBJ1-1|-|-|TRBV5-4
TGTGCCAGCAGCCCCCAGTCAGGTGAAGCTTTCTTT
CASSPQSGEAFF
>TRBJ2-7|-|-|TRBV11-2
TGTGCCAGCAGCTCGGGCTCCTACGAGCAGTACTTC
CASSSGSYEQYF
>TRBJ2-5|-|-|TRBV30
TGTGCCTGGAGCGGAGGGACCTCAGAGACCCAGTACTTC
CAWSGGTSETQYF